The 31 T cell receptor beta chains presented below share a single source sample, sequenced in a study of radiation and T cells in renal cell carcinoma. Measured with immunoSEQ multiplex PCR; TCRdb has only the in-frame clones, and not every one. The sample has some 130,000 clones; 88% are singletons. Time point in this sample: blood 2 weeks post-SBRT. Treatment defined: 15 Gy SBRT to primary tumor, nephrectomy 4 weeks later. The material sequenced was blood, taken from a patient whose treatment included radiotherapy and nephrectomy. All receptors come from a woman in her 70s with renal cell carcinoma.

The chain has TRBV7-8 and TRBJ2-1, with 8 bases lining up with TRBD2. Germline loops: CDR1 SGHVS, CDR2 FQNEAQ. The trim removed 1 base at V and 9 bases at J, leaving 11 bases unmatched. This CDR3 has 16 amino acids. As DNA, the CDR3 is TGTGCCAGCAGCTTAGGCCTAGCGGGTGGACCCGCTGAGCAGTTCTTC. It codes for CASSLGLAGGPAEQFF.

CDR3 sequence (DNA): TGTGCCAGCAGGCCCCCCTTGAACACCGGGGAGCTGTTTTTT. Its protein is CASRPPLNTGELFF. The chain uses TRBV28 and TRBJ2-2; D not certain. The CDR3 loop spans 14 amino acids. The V and J ends lost 6 bases and 1 base respectively, with 9 bases between them. Germline V lookup: CDR1 MDHEN, CDR2 SYDVKM.

This clone has a single count. The chain carries TRBV10-3 and TRBJ2-2, with no clear D. The CDR3 totals 14 residues. The germline CDR1 and CDR2 sequences are ENHRY and SYGVKD. V was pared by 6 bases and J by 0 bases, with 8 bases between. In DNA form, the CDR3 reads TGTGCCATCAGGCCGACACCGAACACCGGGGAGCTGTTTTTT. It codes for CAIRPTPNTGELFF.

V gene TRBV27 combines with J gene TRBJ2-1; D perhaps matches TRBD1 (6 bases). The CDR3 is made up of 14 amino acids. CDR1 and CDR2 from the germline V gene are MNHEY and SMNVEV (reference sequence). V was shortened by 4 bases and J by 4 bases, with 11 bases between the two germline ends. DNA for the CDR3: TGTGCCAGCAGTTCCGGGACACCGTACAATGAGCAGTTCTTC. Translated, it gives CASSSGTPYNEQFF.

V is TRBV30 and J is TRBJ2-5, with 11 bases identical to TRBD1. V lost 1 base to trimming and J lost 5 bases; unmatched junction nucleotides: 6. Germline-derived CDR1 and CDR2 are GTSNPN and SVGIG (reference sequence). This CDR3 comprises 15 residues. In nucleotides, the CDR3 is TGTGCCTGGAGTGGGACAGGGGGCCGGGCGGAGACCCAGTACTTC. It codes for CAWSGTGGRAETQYF.

This rearrangement joins TRBV9 to TRBJ2-3; either TRBD1 or TRBD2 may supply D (5 bases each). From germline, CDR1 is SGDLS and CDR2 YYNGEE. V lost 3 bases and J 6 bases, leaving 11 bases between the germline ends. The CDR3 covers 13 residues. CDR3 loop: CASSGDGPDTQYF. DNA of the CDR3: TGTGCCAGCAGCGGGGACGGCCCCGATACGCAGTATTTT.

This clone was seen just once. The J gene is TRBJ1-3, the V gene TRBV5-1; tentative D call: TRBD1 (5 bases). The V gene lost 4 bases and the J gene lost 0 bases, with 11 bases spanning the gap. This CDR3 has 15 residues. Germline assignment: CDR1 SGHRS and CDR2 YFSETQ. CDR3 protein: CASSDNRISGNTIYF. DNA for the CDR3: TGCGCCAGCAGCGATAACAGGATCTCTGGAAACACCATATATTTT. The full variable domain, rest sourced from reference TRBV5-1 and TRBJ1-3, is KAGVTQTPRYLIKTRGQQVTLSCSPISGHRSVSWYQQTPGQGLQFLFEYFSETQRNKGNFPGRFSGRQFSNSRSEMNVSTLELGDSALYLCASSDNRISGNTIYFGEGSWLTVV.

The chain combines TRBV30 with TRBJ1-4; D uncertain. The CDR3 is made up of 13 amino acids. Germline CDR1 is GTSNPN and CDR2 is SVGIG (reference sequence). Trimming shortened V by 7 bases and J by 5 bases, and 14 bases separated the two germline ends. The CDR3 is CAYLIGPNEKLFF. The CDR3 nucleotides are TGTGCCTACCTAATAGGCCCGAATGAAAAACTGTTTTTT.

This clone was seen once. J is TRBJ2-2 and V is TRBV9, with TRBD1 identical over 7 bases. Trimming removed 7 bases from V and 2 bases from J; junction bases left unmatched: 11. CDR3 length: 16 amino acids. CDR1 is SGDLS, CDR2 YYNGEE, per germline. CDR3 sequence reads: CASSREGGVNTGELFF. As DNA, the CDR3 is TGTGCCAGCTCCCGGGAAGGGGGCGTTAACACCGGGGAGCTGTTTTTT.

This clone was seen only once. The chain joins TRBV6-1 to TRBJ1-1; D is possibly TRBD1 (6 bases). The CDR3 is 13 amino acids. The V gene's germline CDR1 is MNHNS and CDR2 SASEGT. The V gene lost 2 bases and the J gene lost 7 bases, with 11 bases spanning the gap. CDR3 bases: TGTGCCAGCAGTGAACTCAGGGGAGGTGAAGCTTTCTTT. It yields the protein CASSELRGGEAFF.

CDR3 region: CASSPGLSYEQYF. The CDR3 DNA is TGTGCCAGCAGCCCGGGCCTATCTTACGAGCAGTACTTC. This chain uses TRBV6-5 with TRBJ2-7; D gene uncertain. This CDR3 comprises 13 residues. Germline V gene sequence: CDR1 MNHEY, CDR2 SVGAGI. V was pared by 6 bases and J by 4 bases, with 13 bases between.

The chain is built from TRBV6-6 and TRBJ2-7; D might be TRBD1 (6 bases). Between the trimmed V and J ends, which lost 5 bases and 5 bases, there was a span of 7 bases. The CDR3 loop spans 11 amino acids. The V gene's germline CDR1 is MNHNY and CDR2 SVGAGI (reference sequence). The CDR3 sequence: CASSNRDEQYF. The DNA of the CDR3 is TGTGCCAGCAGTAACAGGGACGAGCAGTACTTC.

The chain combines TRBV6-5 with TRBJ2-7; D may be TRBD1 (6 bases). The CDR3 is 13 residues long. Germline-derived CDR1 and CDR2 are MNHEY and SVGAGI. Trimming shortened V by 3 bases and J by 2 bases, and 8 bases separated the two germline ends. The CDR3 DNA reads as TGTGCCAGCAGTTATGGGACAACCTACGAGCAGTACTTC. Its protein is CASSYGTTYEQYF.

The chain links TRBV21-1 to TRBJ2-1; the D call in the table, TRBD1, was not verified against the DNA. TRBV21-1 is listed as a pseudogene. The CDR3 spans 16 residues. The DNA for the CDR3 is TGTGCCAGCAGCACCTTGCGGGACAGGGGCCACAATGAGCAGTTCTTC. Translation gives CASSTLRDRGHNEQFF.

This chain connects TRBV29-1 to TRBJ2-7; 10 nucleotides match TRBD1. The V gene's germline CDR1 is SQVTM and CDR2 ANQGSEA. The CDR3 runs to 13 residues. V shed 3 bases, J shed 5 bases, and the junction held 4 bases outside the gene matches. The CDR3 nucleotides read TGCAGCGTTGATCGACAGGGGGCCCACGAGCAGTACTTC. Translating it yields CSVDRQGAHEQYF.

The DNA for the CDR3 is TGTGCCAGCAGCTTAAATTGGAATAGGGGCACCGGGGAGCTGTTTTTT. Its protein product is CASSLNWNRGTGELFF. The rearrangement links TRBV11-3 to TRBJ2-2; D perhaps matches TRBD1 (5 bases). The CDR3 loop spans 16 amino acids. Germline V gene lookup returns CDR1 SGHNT and CDR2 YENEEA. Trimming shortened V by 2 bases and J by 4 bases, and 14 bases separated the two germline ends.

The chain carries TRBV7-9 and TRBJ2-2, with a tentative D call TRBD1 (6 bases). Per the germline V gene, CDR1 is SEHNR and CDR2 is FQNEAQ (reference sequence). The CDR3 consists of 14 residues. V gave up 5 bases and J gave up 5 bases, with 12 bases separating them. The CDR3 is CASSAGTRTGELFF. CDR3 bases: TGTGCCAGCAGCGCCGGGACAAGAACCGGGGAGCTGTTTTTT.

The genes are TRBV7-8 and TRBJ1-2; tentatively, D is TRBD1 (5 bases). Trimming took 5 bases from V and 2 from J, leaving 21 bases between them. This CDR3 comprises 17 residues. Germline values: CDR1 SGHVS, CDR2 FQNEAQ. CDR3 in amino acids: CASSPLTAGTANYGYTF. The CDR3 DNA reads as TGTGCCAGCAGCCCTCTTACTGCCGGGACGGCCAACTATGGCTACACCTTC. Based on the CDR3 plus reference TRBV7-8 and TRBJ1-2, the full variable domain is GAGVSQSPRYKVAKRGQDVALRCDPISGHVSLFWYQQALGQGPEFLTYFQNEAQLDKSGLPSDRFFAERPEGSVSTLKIQRTQQEDSAVYLCASSPLTAGTANYGYTFGSGTRLTVV.

This rearrangement joins TRBV4-3 to TRBJ1-1, with D hard to call. The CDR3 runs 13 residues. Trimming removed 2 bases from V and 4 bases from J, with 8 bases in between. Germline V gene lookup returns CDR1 LGHNA and CDR2 YSLEER. The CDR3 spells CASSQPMTTEAFF. CDR3 coding DNA: TGCGCCAGCAGCCAACCGATGACCACTGAAGCTTTCTTT.

This chain connects TRBV5-5 to TRBJ2-5; the D gene is possibly TRBD2 (6 bases). The germline V and J ends were trimmed by 0 bases and 7 bases, with 19 bases remaining between them. Germline CDR1 is SGHKS and CDR2 is YYEKEE (reference sequence). The CDR3 totals 16 residues. CDR3 nucleotide sequence: TGTGCCAGCAGCTTGGATGGGCTAGCGAAACGGGGGACCCAGTACTTC. Translated, it gives CASSLDGLAKRGTQYF.

CDR3 DNA sequence: TGTGCCAGCAGCTTAGGTTTGGGCAGGCATGGCTACACCTTC. Residues: CASSLGLGRHGYTF. The chain couples TRBV7-2 to TRBJ1-2; no reliable D call. This CDR3 contains 14 residues. The V end was cut by 1 base, the J end by 6 bases, with 12 bases between. Germline CDR1 is SGHTA and CDR2 is FQGNSA.

This chain connects TRBV25-1 to TRBJ1-3, with unresolved D. There are 17 residues in the CDR3. The V and J ends lost 0 bases and 1 base respectively, with 13 bases between them. Germline lookup yields CDR1 MGHDK and CDR2 SYGVNS. The CDR3 reads CASSEYGVDYSGNTIYF. In DNA, the CDR3 is TGTGCCAGCAGTGAATACGGGGTAGACTATTCTGGAAACACCATATATTTT.

V is TRBV25-1 and J is TRBJ2-7, with a possible D match to TRBD1 (6 bases). CDR3 length: 14 amino acids. V dropped 5 bases and J dropped 2 bases, with 13 bases sitting between them. Looked up from germline, CDR1 is MGHDK and CDR2 is SYGVNS. CDR3 residues: CASSPFGTTYEQYF. The CDR3 nucleotides read TGTGCCAGCAGTCCCTTCGGGACAACCTACGAGCAGTACTTC.

This clone was detected only a few times. The rearrangement links TRBV7-9 to TRBJ1-5, with D perhaps TRBD1 (5 bases). The CDR3 sequence is 15 residues long. V lost 5 bases, J lost 5 bases, and 16 bases lay in between. Germline V gene lookup returns CDR1 SEHNR and CDR2 FQNEAQ (reference sequence). CDR3 in DNA: TGTGCCAGCAGCCCAGGGCAGGGAGGACATCAGCCCCAGCATTTT. Amino acids: CASSPGQGGHQPQHF.

This clone came up once. This chain connects TRBV5-1 to TRBJ1-2; D remains ambiguous. CDR1 is SGHRS, CDR2 YFSETQ, per germline. V was pared by 0 bases and J by 7 bases, with 10 bases between. CDR3 length equals 13 residues. The CDR3 is CASSLGAPGGYTF. The CDR3 DNA reads as TGCGCCAGCAGCTTGGGTGCCCCGGGTGGCTACACCTTC.

J is TRBJ2-2 and V is TRBV30; D is unresolved. CDR1 and CDR2 (germline): GTSNPN, SVGIG (reference sequence). The CDR3 is 13 residues long. The ends were cut back, 2 bases at V and 8 bases at J, with 12 bases in the middle. The CDR3 DNA reads as TGTGCCTGGAGTAGCAGGTCTTGGGGGGAGCTGTTTTTT. It yields the protein CAWSSRSWGELFF.

In regard to this clone: Other DNA sequences from this sample encode an identical CDR3 as well. This chain links TRBV5-1 with TRBJ2-7; D gene uncertain. The V and J ends lost 1 base and 0 bases respectively, with 5 bases between them. The CDR3 sequence is 13 residues long. Germline loops: CDR1 SGHRS, CDR2 YFSETQ. The CDR3 DNA is TGCGCCAGCAGCTTGTCCACCTCCTACGAGCAGTACTTC. This gives the protein CASSLSTSYEQYF.

The genes are TRBV19 and TRBJ2-7, with 7 bases that match TRBD2. This CDR3 comprises 13 residues. Germline V gives CDR1 LNHDA, CDR2 SQIVND (reference sequence). With 9 bases clipped from V and 7 bases from J, the junction kept 12 bases outside the gene matches. In DNA form, the CDR3 reads TGTGCCAGCTCCAGGGACTACCCTGGGGAGCAGTACTTC. Its translation is CASSRDYPGEQYF. The whole variable domain, remainder taken from reference TRBV19 and TRBJ2-7, is DGGITQSPKYLFRKEGQNVTLSCEQNLNHDAMYWYRQDPGQGLRLIYYSQIVNDFQKGDIAEGYSVSREKKESFPLTVTSAQKNPTAFYLCASSRDYPGEQYFGPGTRLTVT.

V usage is TRBV9 and J usage is TRBJ2-7; D gene unclear. Germline V gene data show CDR1 as SGDLS and CDR2 as YYNGEE. Deletions cut 4 bases from V and 5 bases from J, with 13 bases between. The CDR3 is made up of 13 amino acids. The CDR3 sequence: CASSPAGRHEQYF. The CDR3 nucleotides are TGTGCCAGCAGCCCAGCCGGGCGGCACGAGCAGTACTTC.

The chain carries TRBV27 and TRBJ2-7, with D perhaps matching TRBD1 (5 bases). The germline gives CDR1 MNHEY, CDR2 SMNVEV (reference sequence). The CDR3 contains 14 residues. V was cut by 4 bases and J by 6 bases, with 16 bases left in between. Here the CDR3 reads CASSSGSGFGEQYF. CDR3 nucleotide sequence: TGTGCCAGCAGTTCCGGATCAGGGTTCGGCGAGCAGTACTTC.

The rearrangement joins TRBV7-2 to TRBJ1-5, with no clear D. The V gene lost 5 bases and the J gene lost 3 bases, with 14 bases spanning the gap. Germline lookup yields CDR1 SGHTA and CDR2 FQGNSA. This CDR3 is 15 amino acids long. Here the CDR3 reads CASSRNTGPNQPQHF. CDR3 in DNA: TGTGCCAGCAGCCGTAACACGGGCCCCAATCAGCCCCAGCATTTT.